The 21 T cell receptor beta chains listed next were all sequenced from one sample in a study of shared clonotypes between healthy human individuals. CD45RO-negative, CCR7-positively selected cells formed the naive CD8 fraction, excluding terminally differentiated effector memory CD45RA+ cells. Sequenced by immunoSEQ multiplex PCR; TCRdb stores in-frame clones only, minus some. The data contain 550,000 to 600,000 clones, 98% of them seen just once; the ten biggest clones take up 0.3%. Sequencing input: naive CD8+ T cells sorted from blood. These receptor sequences come from a man aged 25-45 years in good health.

The rearrangement links TRBV7-9 to TRBJ2-1, with D possibly matching TRBD2 (6 bases). Between the trimmed V and J ends, which lost 5 bases and 0 bases, there was a span of 17 bases. Germline V gene data show CDR1 as SEHNR and CDR2 as FQNEAQ (reference sequence). The CDR3 sequence is 17 residues long. The CDR3 sequence: CASSVNPGVRSYNEQFF. CDR3 nucleotide sequence: TGTGCCAGCAGCGTAAATCCGGGAGTTCGCTCCTACAATGAGCAGTTCTTC.

The V call is TRBV29-1, the J call TRBJ2-1; D not resolved. Trimming removed 3 bases from V and 12 bases from J, with 9 bases in between. CDR3 length: 10 amino acids. Per germline, CDR1 SQVTM and CDR2 ANQGSEA. CDR3: CSVDSIGQFF. CDR3 DNA sequence: TGCAGCGTTGATTCGATCGGGCAGTTCTTC.

This clone is a singleton in its sample. The chain joins TRBV27 to TRBJ2-2; no clear D gene. This CDR3 is 13 amino acids long. Germline V gene data show CDR1 as MNHEY and CDR2 as SMNVEV (reference sequence). V shed 8 bases and J shed 4 bases, with 11 bases lying between them. The CDR3, as DNA: TGTGCCAGCGGGATAGGTGGCACCGGGGAGCTGTTTTTT. Translation gives CASGIGGTGELFF.

The chain carries TRBV7-9 and TRBJ2-5, with D unclear. The CDR3 runs to 12 residues. Deletions cut 0 bases from V and 7 bases from J, with 6 bases between. Germline values: CDR1 SEHNR, CDR2 FQNEAQ (reference sequence). The CDR3 is CASSLAAGTQYF. CDR3 sequence (DNA): TGTGCCAGCAGCTTAGCGGCTGGGACCCAGTACTTC. Full variable domain (rest looked up from reference TRBV7-9 and TRBJ2-5): DTGVSQNPRHKITKRGQNVTFRCDPISEHNRLYWYRQTLGQGPEFLTYFQNEAQLEKSRLLSDRFSAERPKGSFSTLEIQRTEQGDSAMYLCASSLAAGTQYFGPGTRLLVL.

The chain employs TRBV5-1 and TRBJ2-5, with 7 bases aligning to TRBD1. The germline gives CDR1 SGHRS, CDR2 YFSETQ. V shed 2 bases, J shed 1 base, and the junction held 5 bases outside the gene matches. This CDR3 contains 15 residues. As DNA, the CDR3 is TGCGCCAGCAGCTTTCCAGGGGGTAGCCAAGAGACCCAGTACTTC. Its protein is CASSFPGGSQETQYF.

The rearrangement links TRBV5-1 to TRBJ2-7, with a possible D match to TRBD2 (6 bases). The V end lost 2 bases, the J end lost 0 bases, and 18 bases lay between the germline ends. The CDR3 spans 17 residues. Germline V gene data show CDR1 as SGHRS and CDR2 as YFSETQ. The CDR3 bases are TGCGCCAGCAGCTTACGGGGGAGTGCAAGCCTCTCCTACGAGCAGTACTTC. Translated: CASSLRGSASLSYEQYF. Complete variable domain (other parts from reference TRBV5-1 and TRBJ2-7): KAGVTQTPRYLIKTRGQQVTLSCSPISGHRSVSWYQQTPGQGLQFLFEYFSETQRNKGNFPGRFSGRQFSNSRSEMNVSTLELGDSALYLCASSLRGSASLSYEQYFGPGTRLTVT.

The chain links TRBV29-1 to TRBJ2-7; D possibly corresponds to TRBD1 (6 bases). V lost 6 bases and J lost 0, with 12 bases in between. The CDR3 extends over 13 amino acids. Germline V gene data show CDR1 as SQVTM and CDR2 as ANQGSEA. The CDR3 protein is CSVQGPSSYEQYF. The CDR3, as DNA: TGCAGCGTCCAGGGGCCCAGCTCCTACGAGCAGTACTTC.

This chain uses TRBV2 with TRBJ2-3; tentatively, D is TRBD1 (5 bases). CDR3 length: 16 residues. Germline values: CDR1 SNHLY, CDR2 FYNNEI. The V and J ends lost 3 bases and 1 base respectively, with 14 bases between them. CDR3 residues: CASSDPSLGRTDTQYF. CDR3 bases: TGTGCCAGCAGTGATCCTTCACTGGGGCGCACAGATACGCAGTATTTT.

This chain connects TRBV6-5 to TRBJ2-7; 8 bases are shared with TRBD2. The ends lost 4 bases at V and 8 bases at J; junction bases unmatched: 10. The CDR3 is 14 residues long. The V gene's germline CDR1 is MNHEY and CDR2 SVGAGI. Here the CDR3 DNA reads TGTGCCAGCAGTTTAATAGCGGGATCGGACCAGCAGTACTTC. Its protein product is CASSLIAGSDQQYF.

A remark on this clone: Additional DNA sequences in this sample encode the identical CDR3. The genes are TRBV28 and TRBJ2-7; 8 bases match TRBD2. Per the germline V gene, CDR1 is MDHEN and CDR2 is SYDVKM. This CDR3 comprises 14 residues. The trim removed 7 bases at V and 0 bases at J, leaving 5 bases unmatched. The CDR3: CASTIAGSSYEQYF. For the CDR3, the DNA is TGTGCCAGCACCATAGCGGGATCCTCCTACGAGCAGTACTTC.

This sequence joins TRBV4-1 and TRBJ2-5; the D is unclear. The V gene lost 1 base and the J gene lost 1 base, with 7 bases spanning the gap. This CDR3 region has 14 residues. CDR1 is MGHRA, CDR2 YSYEKL, per germline. CDR3 coding DNA: TGCGCCAGCAGCCAAGTTCCTAGCCAAGAGACCCAGTACTTC. This gives the protein CASSQVPSQETQYF.

This sequence joins TRBV11-3 and TRBJ2-5, with 13 nucleotides matching TRBD2. Germline V CDR1 and CDR2: SGHNT, YENEEA. V gave up 6 bases and J gave up 1 base; unmatched junction bases: 8. The CDR3 sequence is 17 residues long. CDR3 in amino acids: CASSPSGLAGTQETQYF. CDR3 nucleotides: TGTGCCAGCAGTCCCTCGGGACTAGCGGGGACCCAAGAGACCCAGTACTTC. The full variable domain, with the rest looked up from reference TRBV11-3 and TRBJ2-5, is EAGVVQSPRYKIIEKKQPVAFWCNPISGHNTLYWYLQNLGQGPELLIRYENEEAVDDSQLPKDRFSAERLKGVDSTLKIQPAELGDSAVYLCASSPSGLAGTQETQYFGPGTRLLVL.

The CDR3 DNA follows: TGTGCCAGCAGCCCCCGAATGGGACTAGATCGTTACGAGCAGTACTTC. Its protein product is CASSPRMGLDRYEQYF. This sequence joins TRBV11-2 and TRBJ2-7; 8 bases are a match to TRBD2. With 5 bases clipped from V and 4 bases from J, the junction kept 13 bases outside the gene matches. Germline CDR1 and CDR2: SGHAT and FQNNGV. The CDR3 consists of 16 residues.

The chain is built from TRBV7-6 and TRBJ2-2; 10 bases map to TRBD2. This CDR3 is built from 16 residues. Unmatched junction bases numbered 5, after V lost 5 bases and J lost 2 bases. Per germline, CDR1 SGHVS and CDR2 FNYEAQ. In nucleotides, the CDR3 is TGTGCCAGCAGCCATACTAGCGGGGCAAACACCGGGGAGCTGTTTTTT. It translates to CASSHTSGANTGELFF.

The chain couples TRBV7-9 to TRBJ2-2; D remains unclear. Germline-derived CDR1 and CDR2 are SEHNR and FQNEAQ (reference sequence). The CDR3 runs to 13 residues. The V end was cut by 6 bases, the J end by 6 bases, with 11 bases between. The CDR3 reads CASSSLASGELFF. The CDR3 DNA follows: TGTGCCAGCAGTTCGTTGGCCTCCGGGGAGCTGTTTTTT.

The chain joins TRBV4-2 to TRBJ2-2; a possible D gene is TRBD2 (5 bases). Trimming shortened V by 4 bases and J by 4 bases, and 16 bases separated the two germline ends. This CDR3 spans 16 amino acids. CDR1 and CDR2 from the germline V gene are LGHNA and YNFKEQ. The CDR3 protein is CASSPTVGEITGELFF. CDR3 in DNA: TGTGCCAGCAGCCCGACGGTGGGAGAAATCACCGGGGAGCTGTTTTTT.

Remarks on this clone: The same CDR3 arises from other DNA sequences in this sample as well. The chain carries TRBV27 and TRBJ2-6, with no clear D. The germline CDR1 and CDR2 sequences are MNHEY and SMNVEV (reference sequence). Trimming took off 3 bases at V and 3 bases at J, with 3 bases between the two ends. CDR3 length: 13 residues. CDR3 in amino acids: CASSFGGANVLTF. The CDR3 DNA follows: TGTGCCAGCAGTTTCGGTGGGGCCAACGTCCTGACTTTC.

The chain is built from TRBV4-1 and TRBJ2-2, with D unresolved. Germline CDR1 reads MGHRA; CDR2 reads YSYEKL. This CDR3 spans 12 amino acids. Trimming cost V 6 bases and J 5 bases, with 7 bases left between them. The CDR3 nucleotides are TGCGCCAGCAGTCGGAGTACCGGGGAGCTGTTTTTT. Translating it yields CASSRSTGELFF.

The chain uses TRBV19 and TRBJ1-5; D is ambiguous. V was cut by 3 bases and J by 7 bases, with 10 bases left in between. Germline CDR1 and CDR2: LNHDA and SQIVND (reference sequence). The CDR3 contains 13 residues. In DNA, the CDR3 is TGTGCCAGTAGTATGGTGGTTTACCAGCCCCAGCATTTT. Its protein product is CASSMVVYQPQHF.

The chain employs TRBV28 and TRBJ1-2; 7 positions agree with TRBD1. V trimming: 6 bases; J trimming: 0 bases; junction bases outside the gene matches: 19. Germline V gene sequence: CDR1 MDHEN, CDR2 SYDVKM. This CDR3 spans 19 amino acids. CDR3 nucleotide sequence: TGTGCCAGCAGGACACGAACTCGACAGGGATCTGACTCTAACTATGGCTACACCTTC. The encoded protein is CASRTRTRQGSDSNYGYTF.

The chain combines TRBV5-1 with TRBJ2-7; D remains unclear. The germline gives CDR1 SGHRS, CDR2 YFSETQ. The ends were cut back, 0 bases at V and 5 bases at J, with 12 bases in the middle. This CDR3 has 14 amino acids. CDR3 DNA: TGCGCCAGCAGCTTGGTTTACATGGGGAACGAGCAGTACTTC. It encodes CASSLVYMGNEQYF.